This TCR beta chain was sequenced during a study of regulatory T cells in long-lasting Graves disease. Sample time point: newly diagnosed GD, antithyroid drugs for less than 3 months. Preparation of the TCR library used RNA extracted from PBMCs. Arm-PCR of CDR3 regions and iRepertoire HTBI primers were used to build TCR beta libraries. TCRdb called the multiplex PCR reads again in MiXCR, with one record for every CDR3 protein. The data show roughly 350,000 distinct CDR3 sequences, about 16% seen once. Trimming took 5 bases from V and 0 from J, leaving 11 bases between them. The germline V gene has CDR1 SGHRS and CDR2 YFSETQ. The CDR3 is 14 residues long. The sample was also reused in another study, on T cells in Graves' hyperthyroidism and ophthalmopathy.

Here the sequenced sample was peripheral blood mononuclear cells (PBMCs), taken at new diagnosis, from a patient treated with antithyroid drugs. V gene TRBV5-1 combines with J gene TRBJ1-1; D ambiguous. The TCR originated in a woman aged 18-29 years with Graves disease. The CDR3 loop reads CASSMSGVNTEAFF. CDR3 in DNA: TGCGCCAGCAGTATGTCAGGAGTGAACACTGAAGCTTTCTTT.